These 23 T cell receptor beta chains originate from one sample sequenced in a study of shared clonotypes between healthy human individuals. Method: immunoSEQ multiplex PCR; TCRdb's copy keeps in-frame clones and lacks some. There are about 2 million clones in the sample; about 94% occur only once, and 1% to 1.3% lies in the top ten. Naive CD8 cells comprised CD45RO-negative, CCR7-positively selected cells, excluding terminally differentiated effector memory CD45RA+ cells. Sample: naive CD8+ T cells sorted from blood. These receptors were collected from a man aged 18 to 29 in good health.

The V and J genes are TRBV6-6 and TRBJ1-2; 7 positions agree with TRBD1. Germline V gene sequence: CDR1 MNHNY, CDR2 SVGAGI (reference sequence). V shed 6 bases and J 4 bases; nucleotides not matched to a gene: 5. CDR3 length: 13 residues. The CDR3 here is CASRNQGVYGYTF. The CDR3 bases are TGTGCCAGCAGAAATCAGGGGGTCTATGGCTACACCTTC.

The rearrangement joins TRBV11-2 to TRBJ2-7; D may correspond to TRBD1 or TRBD2 (5 bases each). Trimming took off 5 bases at V and 2 bases at J, with 19 bases between the two ends. CDR1 is SGHAT and CDR2 is FQNNGV in the germline V gene. This CDR3 spans 16 amino acids. CDR3 sequence reads: CASSPPEGIVAYEQYF. CDR3 bases: TGTGCCAGCAGCCCCCCCGAGGGGATAGTAGCCTACGAGCAGTACTTC. Complete variable domain (other parts from reference TRBV11-2 and TRBJ2-7): EAGVAQSPRYKIIEKRQSVAFWCNPISGHATLYWYQQILGQGPKLLIQFQNNGVVDDSQLPKDRFSAERLKGVDSTLKIQPAKLEDSAVYLCASSPPEGIVAYEQYFGPGTRLTVT.

Note on this clone: Within the sample, other DNA sequences also encode this same CDR3. The V call is TRBV30, the J call TRBJ1-5, with D unresolved. The CDR3 is 14 amino acids. The V end lost 0 bases, the J end lost 0 bases, and 6 bases lay between the germline ends. Per the germline V gene, CDR1 is GTSNPN and CDR2 is SVGIG (reference sequence). As DNA, the CDR3 is TGTGCCTGGAGTGTAGGTAGTAGCAATCAGCCCCAGCATTTT. Translating it yields CAWSVGSSNQPQHF.

The CDR3, as DNA: TGTGCCAGCAGTGACCTGGGCGGAAACACCATATATTTT. Its translation is CASSDLGGNTIYF. The V gene is TRBV6-1, the J gene TRBJ1-3; no definite D call. V lost 3 bases, J lost 4 bases, and 7 bases lay in between. This CDR3 contains 13 residues. The germline V gene encodes CDR1 MNHNS and CDR2 SASEGT.

This clone came up once. The sample holds other DNA sequences that translate to the same CDR3. V is TRBV6-5 and J is TRBJ1-5, with D tentatively TRBD1 (5 bases). The V end lost 5 bases, the J end lost 7 bases, and 9 bases lay between the germline ends. This CDR3 is built from 12 residues. Looked up from germline, CDR1 is MNHEY and CDR2 is SVGAGI. The CDR3 DNA reads as TGTGCCAGCAGTCCCGGGGGGCAGCCCCAGCATTTT. This codes for CASSPGGQPQHF.

The chain joins TRBV7-9 to TRBJ2-5, with 10 bases aligning to TRBD2. Losses at the gene ends were 1 base for V and 2 bases for J; bases not matched to a gene: 4. The CDR3 runs 16 residues. CDR1 SEHNR and CDR2 FQNEAQ come from the germline V gene (reference sequence). In nucleotides, the CDR3 is TGTGCCAGCAGCTTAGGAGCGGGAGGGACGCAAGAGACCCAGTACTTC. It yields the protein CASSLGAGGTQETQYF.

This chain uses TRBV27 with TRBJ2-4; maybe TRBD2 (7 bases). The CDR3 is 17 residues long. Germline CDR1 MNHEY, CDR2 SMNVEV (reference sequence). The germline V and J ends were trimmed by 5 bases and 4 bases, with 21 bases remaining between them. The CDR3, as DNA: TGTGCCAGCAGTCCCCTTTCGGAGGGGGGGGCGAAAAACATTCAGTACTTC. It yields the protein CASSPLSEGGAKNIQYF.

The sample holds one count of this clone. The gene calls are TRBV9 and TRBJ2-3; 8 bases map to TRBD2. Germline loops: CDR1 SGDLS, CDR2 YYNGEE. The ends lost 3 bases at V and 0 bases at J; junction bases unmatched: 6. This CDR3 is 16 amino acids long. This CDR3 reads CASSEGSGSSTDTQYF. The CDR3 DNA follows: TGTGCCAGCAGCGAGGGGAGCGGGAGCAGCACAGATACGCAGTATTTT.

This clone was picked up one time. This chain links TRBV7-9 with TRBJ1-4; D uncertain. Germline-derived CDR1 and CDR2 are SEHNR and FQNEAQ (reference sequence). Trimming pared 0 bases from V and 8 bases from J, leaving 7 bases between. The CDR3 is 13 amino acids. DNA for the CDR3: TGTGCCAGCAGCTTAGCGCGCCGGGAAAAACTGTTTTTT. Its protein is CASSLARREKLFF.

About this clone: Other DNA sequences in this sample translate to the same CDR3. This chain joins TRBV9 and TRBJ2-7; D not resolved. Trimming left V 4 bases short and J 4 bases short, with 12 bases between. The CDR3 has 13 residues. CDR1 SGDLS and CDR2 YYNGEE come from the germline V gene. CDR3 coding DNA: TGTGCCAGCAGCCCGAGTGGGGATTACGAGCAGTACTTC. It encodes CASSPSGDYEQYF.

V gene TRBV28 combines with J gene TRBJ1-1; unclear D gene. Germline CDR1 MDHEN, CDR2 SYDVKM. V lost 0 bases to trimming and J lost 0 bases, with 20 bases between them. This CDR3 contains 19 residues. The CDR3, as DNA: TGTGCCAGCAGTTTATGTTCGGAAGGGAGGAAGGGCATGAACACTGAAGCTTTCTTT. Translation: CASSLCSEGRKGMNTEAFF.

The chain has TRBV15 and TRBJ2-7; no definite D call. Germline loops: CDR1 LNHNV, CDR2 YYDKDF (reference sequence). Trimming pared 3 bases from V and 5 bases from J, leaving 14 bases between. The CDR3 contains 14 residues. CDR3 coding DNA: TGTGCCACCAGCAGGTCCAGTAGCCGGGACGAGCAGTACTTC. Its translation is CATSRSSSRDEQYF.

With respect to this clone: Distinct nucleotide sequences in the sample also encode this CDR3. V gene TRBV5-4 combines with J gene TRBJ1-1, with unresolved D. CDR1 is SGHNT and CDR2 is YYREEE in the germline V gene (reference sequence). The V and J ends lost 0 bases and 1 base respectively, with 4 bases between them. This CDR3 spans 13 amino acids. In DNA, the CDR3 is TGTGCCAGCAGCTTGGACCGGAACACTGAAGCTTTCTTT. This codes for CASSLDRNTEAFF.

The chain combines TRBV13 with TRBJ2-7, with D perhaps matching TRBD1 (6 bases). V lost 4 bases to trimming and J lost 3 bases, with 10 bases between them. Germline CDR1 and CDR2: PRHDT and FYEKMQ (reference sequence). This CDR3 has 13 amino acids. The CDR3 sequence is CASSYEGDYEQYF. For the CDR3, the DNA is TGTGCCAGCAGCTATGAGGGGGACTACGAGCAGTACTTC.

The CDR3 reads CASSLAGPSTGELFF. DNA of the CDR3: TGTGCCAGCAGCTTAGCGGGGCCGAGCACCGGGGAGCTGTTTTTT. This chain joins TRBV13 and TRBJ2-2, with D possibly called TRBD1 or TRBD2 (5 bases each). Germline-derived CDR1 and CDR2 are PRHDT and FYEKMQ (reference sequence). V lost 1 base and J lost 4, with 10 bases in between. The CDR3 totals 15 residues.

CDR3 sequence (DNA): TGTGCCAGCAGCCCGACGGGGCTCCACTACAATCAGCCCCAGCATTTT. It specifies CASSPTGLHYNQPQHF. V and J are TRBV28 and TRBJ1-5, with D possibly matching TRBD1 (5 bases). The V end was cut by 6 bases, the J end by 3 bases, with 18 bases between. Per the germline V gene, CDR1 is MDHEN and CDR2 is SYDVKM. This CDR3 is 16 amino acids long.

Regarding this clone: Distinct nucleotide sequences in the sample also encode this CDR3. This chain connects TRBV27 to TRBJ2-7; unclear D gene. The V gene lost 2 bases and the J gene lost 2 bases, with 7 bases spanning the gap. The CDR3 extends over 13 amino acids. Per the germline V gene, CDR1 is MNHEY and CDR2 is SMNVEV (reference sequence). Here the CDR3 DNA reads TGTGCCAGCAGTTTAGCCCCTACCTACGAGCAGTACTTC. It encodes CASSLAPTYEQYF.

The chain recombines TRBV30 with TRBJ2-1; no clear D gene. With 5 bases removed from V and 8 bases from J, the gap between germline ends came to 10 bases. The germline CDR1 and CDR2 sequences are GTSNPN and SVGIG (reference sequence). There are 11 residues in the CDR3. CDR3 protein: CAWATVHEQFF. The DNA for the CDR3 is TGTGCCTGGGCCACAGTCCATGAGCAGTTCTTC.

V and J are TRBV28 and TRBJ1-1; no definite D call. Germline lookup yields CDR1 MDHEN and CDR2 SYDVKM. This CDR3 has 16 amino acids. Trimming pared 2 bases from V and 0 bases from J, leaving 13 bases between. CDR3 DNA: TGTGCCAGCAGTTTAACCCCCCAGGATTTGAACACTGAAGCTTTCTTT. This encodes CASSLTPQDLNTEAFF.

V is TRBV5-1 and J is TRBJ2-7; either TRBD1 or TRBD2 may fit D (8 bases each). The CDR3 contains 15 residues. In germline, CDR1 is SGHRS, CDR2 YFSETQ. The V and J ends lost 4 bases and 2 bases respectively, with 16 bases between them. The CDR3 DNA follows: TGCGCCAGCAGCCTGAGCGGGGGACAGGCCTACGAGCAGTACTTC. This sequence encodes CASSLSGGQAYEQYF.

The gene calls are TRBV6-1 and TRBJ2-3, with unresolved D. The germline gives CDR1 MNHNS, CDR2 SASEGT. This CDR3 has 17 residues. The V end lost 1 base, the J end lost 2 bases, and 16 bases lay between the germline ends. DNA of the CDR3: TGTGCCAGCAGTGAAGTCAACAGTCCATCTCTCACAGATACGCAGTATTTT. Its protein is CASSEVNSPSLTDTQYF.

This rearrangement joins TRBV6-6 to TRBJ2-7, with TRBD1 matching over 8 bases. The germline CDR1 and CDR2 sequences are MNHNY and SVGAGI (reference sequence). The CDR3 has 13 residues. Trimming took 3 bases from V and 7 from J; bases not matched to a gene: 5. The CDR3 protein is CASSYQGALEQYF. CDR3 coding DNA: TGTGCCAGCAGTTATCAGGGGGCGCTTGAGCAGTACTTC.

The CDR3 here is CASSFSGKEQYF. The DNA for the CDR3 is TGTGCCAGCAGCTTCTCAGGGAAGGAGCAGTACTTC. The chain joins TRBV5-4 to TRBJ2-7, with a weak D call TRBD1 (5 bases). From germline, CDR1 is SGHNT and CDR2 YYREEE (reference sequence). The CDR3 length is 12 residues. Between the trimmed V and J ends, which lost 2 bases and 7 bases, there was a span of 10 bases.